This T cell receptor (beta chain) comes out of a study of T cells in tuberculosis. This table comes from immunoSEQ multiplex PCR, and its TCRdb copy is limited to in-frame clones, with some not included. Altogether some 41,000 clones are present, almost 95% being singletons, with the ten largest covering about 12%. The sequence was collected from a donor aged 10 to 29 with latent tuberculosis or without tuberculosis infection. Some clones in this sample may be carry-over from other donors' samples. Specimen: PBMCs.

The chain's CDR3 is CASSQDQNAGVEANYGYTF. CDR3 coding DNA: TGCGCCAGCAGCCAAGATCAAAACGCAGGGGTGGAAGCTAACTATGGCTACACCTTC. The genes are TRBV4-3 and TRBJ1-2; tentative D call: TRBD1 (6 bases). The CDR3 totals 19 residues. Germline assignment: CDR1 LGHNA and CDR2 YSLEER. Trimming shortened V by 0 bases and J by 0 bases, and 20 bases separated the two germline ends.